This T cell receptor beta chain was identified during a study of regulatory T cells in long-lasting Graves disease. Trimming removed 4 bases at V and 7 bases at J, with 7 bases between. Looked up from germline, CDR1 is MDHEN and CDR2 is SYDVKM. The CDR3 sequence is 11 residues long. Sample time point: newly diagnosed GD, antithyroid drugs for less than 3 months. Making the TCR library involved RNA that had been extracted from PBMCs. Overall study findings and caveats: It was possible that the small sample size reduced accuracy.

Many counts were recorded for this clonotype. What it recognizes is unknown. iRepertoire HTBI primers and Arm-PCR of CDR3 regions built TCR beta libraries. TCRdb recomputed calls from the multiplex PCR reads with MiXCR, one row per CDR3 protein. The sample includes about 210,000 distinct CDR3 sequences, approximately 18% of them seen just once. Another study also made use of these data, one on T cells in Graves' hyperthyroidism and ophthalmopathy. That report adds: With a median lead of 6.5 months before onset, the model predicted ophthalmopathy.

The receptor was derived from a woman aged 25 to 45 with Graves disease. The chain recombines TRBV28 with TRBJ1-1; D remains ambiguous. Sequences were derived from peripheral blood mononuclear cells (PBMCs), sampled at new diagnosis, from a patient treated with antithyroid drugs. In DNA, the CDR3 is TGTGCCAGCAGTTCCGTGGGTGAAGCTTTCTTT. Protein sequence: CASSSVGEAFF.